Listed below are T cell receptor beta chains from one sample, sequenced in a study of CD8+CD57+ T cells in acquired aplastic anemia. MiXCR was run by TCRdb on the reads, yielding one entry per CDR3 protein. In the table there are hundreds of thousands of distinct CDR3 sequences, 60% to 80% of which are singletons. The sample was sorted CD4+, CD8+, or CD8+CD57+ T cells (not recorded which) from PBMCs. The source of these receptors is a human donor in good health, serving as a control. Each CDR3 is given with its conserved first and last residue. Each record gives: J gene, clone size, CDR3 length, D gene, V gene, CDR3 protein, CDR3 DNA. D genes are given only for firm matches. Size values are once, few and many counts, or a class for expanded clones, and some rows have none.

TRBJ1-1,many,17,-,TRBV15,CATSSKQGFEKDTEAFF,TGTGCCACCAGCAGTAAACAGGGCTTCGAGAAGGACACTGAAGCTTTCTTT
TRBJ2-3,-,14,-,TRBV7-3,CASSVGSRTGTQYF,TGTGCCAGCAGCGTGGGTTCCCGCACAGGTACGCAGTATTTT
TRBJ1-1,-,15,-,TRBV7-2,CASSQVGGQDYTFFF,TGTGCCAGCAGCCAGGTCGGGGGGCAGGACTACACCTTCTTCTTT
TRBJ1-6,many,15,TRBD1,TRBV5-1,CASSWGQSYNSPLHF,TGCGCCAGCAGCTGGGGACAGAGCTATAATTCACCCCTCCACTTT
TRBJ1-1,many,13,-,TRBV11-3,CASSAGRNTEAFF,TGTGCCAGCAGCGCAGGACGGAACACTGAAGCTTTCTTT
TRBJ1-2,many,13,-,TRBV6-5,CASSFPGGHGYTF,TGTGCCAGCAGTTTCCCCGGGGGGCATGGCTACACCTTC
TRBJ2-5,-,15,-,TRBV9,CASSAVRRDQETQYF,TGTGCCAGCAGCGCCGTGCGCAGGGACCAAGAGACCCAGTACTTC
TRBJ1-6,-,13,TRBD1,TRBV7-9,CASSAQGDAPLQF,TGTGCCAGCAGCGCCCAGGGGGATGCACCCCTTCAATTT
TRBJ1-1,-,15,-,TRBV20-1,CSARSRGGRGTEAFF,TGCAGTGCTAGGTCACGGGGGGGACGGGGCACTGAAGCTTTCTTT
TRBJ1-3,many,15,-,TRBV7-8,CASSLPTASGNTIYF,TGTGCCAGCAGCTTACCAACCGCCTCTGGAAACACCATATATTTT
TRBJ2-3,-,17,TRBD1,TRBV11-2,CASSPLTGTPYTDTQYF,TGTGCCAGCAGCCCACTGACAGGGACCCCGTATACAGATACGCAGTATTTT
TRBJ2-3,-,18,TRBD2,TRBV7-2,CASSQEHPASGSTDTQYF,TGTGCCAGCAGCCAAGAGCACCCGGCTAGCGGGAGCACAGATACGCAGTATTTT
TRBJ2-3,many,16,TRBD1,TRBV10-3,CAISEGQGASIDTQYF,TGTGCCATCAGTGAGGGACAGGGGGCTTCTATAGATACGCAGTATTTT
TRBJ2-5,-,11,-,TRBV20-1,CSARVGETQYF,TGCAGTGCTAGAGTGGGGGAGACCCAGTACTTC
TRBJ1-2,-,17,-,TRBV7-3,CASSPAGLAGDTGGYTF,TGTGCCAGCAGCCCAGCGGGACTAGCGGGGGACACTGGGGGCTACACCTTC
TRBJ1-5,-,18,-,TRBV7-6,CASSVWTSGGDIQETQHF,TGTGCCAGCAGCGTATGGACTAGCGGTGGGGATATACAAGAGACCCAGCATTTT
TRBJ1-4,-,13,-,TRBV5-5,CASRFKGDEKLFF,TGTGCCAGCAGATTTAAGGGAGATGAAAAACTGTTTTTT
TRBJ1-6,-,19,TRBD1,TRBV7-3,CASSWRPPRERDRDSPLHF,TGTGCCAGCAGCTGGCGCCCCCCCCGAGAGCGGGACAGGGACTCACCCCTCCACTTT
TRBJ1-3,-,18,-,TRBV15,CATSRDIGERSGRDTIYF,TGTGCCACCAGCAGAGATATAGGGGAACGCTCGGGTAGAGACACCATATATTTT
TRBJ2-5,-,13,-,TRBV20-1,CSATTGGQETQYF,TGCAGTGCTACGACCGGCGGACAAGAGACCCAGTACTTC
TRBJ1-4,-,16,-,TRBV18,CASSPMAAATNEKLFF,TGTGCCAGCTCACCAATGGCAGCTGCAACTAATGAAAAACTGTTTTTT
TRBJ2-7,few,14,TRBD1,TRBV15,CATSRTGMMNEQYF,TGTGCCACCAGCAGGACAGGGATGATGAACGAGCAGTACTTC
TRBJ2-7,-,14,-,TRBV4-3,CASSAAIRGTEQYF,TGCGCCAGCAGCGCAGCGATCAGGGGTACCGAGCAGTACTTC
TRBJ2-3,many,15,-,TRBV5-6,CASSLDRVDTDTQYF,TGTGCCAGCAGCTTGGACAGGGTAGACACAGATACGCAGTATTTT
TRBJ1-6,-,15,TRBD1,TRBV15,CATSAATGGNSPLHF,TGTGCCACCAGCGCTGCGACAGGGGGTAATTCACCCCTCCACTTT
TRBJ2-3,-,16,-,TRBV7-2,CASSPAGSSTSDTQYF,-
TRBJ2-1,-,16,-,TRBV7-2,CASSLARGGATNEQFF,TGTGCCAGCAGCTTAGCGAGGGGGGGGGCGACCAATGAGCAGTTCTTC
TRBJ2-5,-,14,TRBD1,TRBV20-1,CSAHHGTARETQYF,TGCAGTGCTCATCACGGGACAGCTCGGGAGACCCAGTACTTC
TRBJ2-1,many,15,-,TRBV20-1,CSPYPSGGRYNEQFF,TGCAGTCCCTACCCCTCCGGGGGCCGCTACAATGAGCAGTTCTTC
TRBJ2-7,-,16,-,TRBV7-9,CASSFSEAGNTIYQYF,TGCGCCAGCAGCTTCAGCGAGGCTGGAAACACCATATATCAGTACTTC
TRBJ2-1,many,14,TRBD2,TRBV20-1,CSAGPTSGYNEQFF,TGCAGTGCTGGTCCTACTAGCGGGTACAATGAGCAGTTCTTC
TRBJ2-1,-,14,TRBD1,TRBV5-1,CASSLDRGYSEQFF,TGTGCCAGCAGCTTGGACAGGGGGTATTCTGAGCAGTTCTTC
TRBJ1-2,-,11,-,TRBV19,CASSHAYGCTF,TGTGCCAGTAGTCACGCGTATGGTTGCACCTTC
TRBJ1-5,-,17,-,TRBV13,CASSLGLKGGSNQPQHF,TGTGCCAGCAGCTTAGGGTTGAAAGGTGGTAGCAATCAGCCCCAGCATTTT
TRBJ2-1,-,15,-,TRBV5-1,CASSVRGGGVNEQFF,TGCGCCAGCAGCGTTAGGGGGGGAGGTGTCAATGAGCAGTTCTTC
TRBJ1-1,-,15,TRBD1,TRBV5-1,CASSLTTGWDTEAFF,TGCGCCAGCAGCTTGACGACAGGGTGGGACACTGAAGCTTTCTTT
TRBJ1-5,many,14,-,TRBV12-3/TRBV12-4,CASSFEGGGQPQHF,TGTGCCAGCAGTTTCGAAGGGGGAGGTCAGCCCCAGCATTTT
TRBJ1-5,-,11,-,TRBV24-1,CAREGTQPQHF,TGTGCTAGAGAGGGGACTCAGCCCCAGCATTTT
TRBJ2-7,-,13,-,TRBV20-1,CSARGAGRGEQYF,TGCAGTGCTAGAGGGGCAGGCCGTGGAGAGCAGTACTTC
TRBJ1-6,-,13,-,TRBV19,CASSTRPNSPLHF,TGTGCCAGTAGTACACGGCCTAATTCACCCCTCCACTTT
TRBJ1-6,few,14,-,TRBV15,CATSSPGDSSPLHF,TGTGCCACCAGCAGTCCAGGGGATTCTTCACCCCTCCACTTT
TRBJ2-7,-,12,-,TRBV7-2,CASSTGREGQYF,TGTGCCAGCAGTACGGGGCGCGAGGGGCAGTACTTC
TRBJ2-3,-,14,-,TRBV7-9,CASSLEEEPDKQEF,TGTGCCAGCAGCTTAGAGGAGGAGCCCGATAAGCAGGAGTTT
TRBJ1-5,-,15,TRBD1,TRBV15,CATSRDRYSNQPQHF,TGTGCCACCAGCCGGGACAGGTATAGCAATCAGCCCCAGCATTTT
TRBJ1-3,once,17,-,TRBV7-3,CASSLSLGPPTGSTIYF,TGTGCCAGCAGCTTAAGCCTGGGGCCTCCTACGGGTAGTACCATATATTTT
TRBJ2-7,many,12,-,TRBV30,CAWGRVGYEQYF,TGTGCCTGGGGACGGGTGGGGTACGAGCAGTACTTC
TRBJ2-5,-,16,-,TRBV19,CATSPGRTGVQETQYF,TGTGCCACTAGTCCCGGGCGAACGGGGGTCCAAGAGACCCAGTACTTC
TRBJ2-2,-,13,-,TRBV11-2,CASSHRNAGELFF,TGCGCCAGCAGCCACAGGAACGCCGGGGAGCTGTTTTTT
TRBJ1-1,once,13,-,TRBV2,CASRGEPNTEAFF,TGTGCCAGCAGGGGGGAGCCGAACACTGAAGCTTTCTTT
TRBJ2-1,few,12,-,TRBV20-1,CSASGGYNEQFF,TGCAGTGCTAGCGGGGGCTACAATGAGCAGTTCTTC
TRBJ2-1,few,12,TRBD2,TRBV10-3,CAISTQRGGQFF,TGTGCCATCAGTACGCAGCGGGGGGGCCAGTTCTTC
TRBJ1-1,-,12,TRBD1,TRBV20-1,CSARTGTGYSFF,TGCAGTGCCAGAACCGGGACAGGGTACTCTTTCTTT
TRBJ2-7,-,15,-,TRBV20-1,CSASLGAAQDYEQYF,TGCAGTGCTAGTCTCGGGGCTGCCCAGGACTACGAGCAGTACTTC
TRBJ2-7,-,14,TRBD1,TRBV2,CASRGTGGRYEQYF,TGTGCCAGCAGAGGGACAGGGGGCCGATACGAGCAGTACTTC
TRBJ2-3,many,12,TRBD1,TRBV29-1,CSGTGATDTQYF,TGCAGCGGGACAGGGGCCACAGATACGCAGTATTTT
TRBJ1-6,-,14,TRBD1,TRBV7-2,CASSLGQGTSPLHF,TGTGCCAGCAGCTTAGGACAGGGAACTTCACCCCTCCACTTT
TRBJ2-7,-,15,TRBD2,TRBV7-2,CASSLVERDAYEQYF,TGTGCCAGCAGCTTAGTTGAGCGGGATGCTTACGAGCAGTACTTC
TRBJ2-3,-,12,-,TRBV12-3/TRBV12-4,CASSFPVSPQYF,TGTGCCAGCAGCTTCCCTGTTAGTCCGCAGTATTTT